This TCR beta chain was captured by sequencing in a study of spatial heterogeneity in lung cancer (dated by TCRdb to between 2018 and 2021). Some background on the complete study: Samples were obtained from approximately 70 patients with early-stage, untreated non-small cell lung cancer from the lung TRACERx cohort. Beta-chain transcripts were consistently detected in greater numbers than alpha-chain transcripts, which likely reflects a higher abundance of beta-chain transcripts. Follow-up PBMC samples were sequenced whenever available, with a median time to follow-up of 2 to 3 years after resection. TCR alpha and beta repertoires were quantitatively compared across multiple tumor regions, matched nontumor lung and blood in non-small cell lung cancer. TCR repertoire features were related to nonsynonymous mutation counts determined by whole-exome sequencing of tumor tissue. Both alpha and beta chains were TCR-sequenced in fewer than 250 tumor regions, 64 matched nontumor lung samples and 56 PBMC samples obtained at surgery. In the raw uncorrected reads, each unique combination of TCR and UMI appeared more than ten times on average.

CDR1 is given as MGHRA and CDR2 as YSYEKL, both from the germline V gene. The CDR3 runs 16 residues from the cysteine to the phenylalanine. The sequence is cut down to CDR3 DNA, 48 bases in frame from base 1. V is clipped by 2 bases and J by 3 bases, and the sequence between their germline boundaries is 14 bases long. Comment on this clonotype: Its antigen is currently not known. No much larger clone is present one base from it, and per-base qualities are unavailable.

What the study reported, not specific to this receptor: Only 15 or so patients were included in comparisons of baseline and follow-up blood repertoires. Additional single-cell paired TCR alpha and beta sequencing was considered necessary to confirm, at a functional level, the hypothesis that regional TCRs recognize regional mutations. Ubiquitous expanded tumor TCRs were detected in blood more often at tumor resection than at routine follow-up.

In the paper's terms, the time point label means: blood at routine non-recurrence follow-up after resection. Without any cell sorting, TCR sequencing was performed on whole RNA extracted either from tumor and nontumor lung tissue or from cryopreserved PBMC samples. Patients were selected for TCR sequencing only if sufficient RNA was available from at least two tumor regions. The library was built by means of 5' RACE. Sequencing took place on a NextSeq 500. In the TCR library protocol, a unique molecular identifier was attached to each TCR cDNA molecule so that PCR and sequencing errors could be corrected. Regarding the original processing steps: TCR identification, UMI-based error correction and CDR3 extraction were all carried out with Decombinator tools. TCRs above a frequency of 2 per 1,000, corresponding to the top 1% of the tumor frequency distribution, were defined as expanded. Each repertoire was subsampled 100 times to 5,000 TCRs, after which Renyi diversity was computed with the R vegan package. To build CDR3 similarity networks, amino acid triplet string-kernel similarity was used, and CDR3s were connected when their pairwise similarity was above 0.82. The public reads were reanalyzed by TCRdb: fastp trimming at Q25, MiXCR alignment, in-frame beta chains only. Rows are combined by CDR3 protein, so each entry shows the most common genes and DNA. What appears here as the V and J calls and clone size reflects TCRdb's work, not the paper's. The sample yields under 150,000 distinct CDR3 sequences; 9.5% to 15% were counted once. The ten largest clones represent around 16% of the sample.

The receptor was derived from a male donor with early-stage non-small cell lung cancer. This material consisted of PBMCs, taken at follow-up. The chain joins TRBV4-1 to TRBJ2-4; TRBD1 could be the D gene, as 6 bases match. CDR3 region: CASSQPTDRNKNIQYF. The bases read TGCGCCAGCAGCCAACCTACGGACAGAAACAAAAACATTCAGTACTTC.